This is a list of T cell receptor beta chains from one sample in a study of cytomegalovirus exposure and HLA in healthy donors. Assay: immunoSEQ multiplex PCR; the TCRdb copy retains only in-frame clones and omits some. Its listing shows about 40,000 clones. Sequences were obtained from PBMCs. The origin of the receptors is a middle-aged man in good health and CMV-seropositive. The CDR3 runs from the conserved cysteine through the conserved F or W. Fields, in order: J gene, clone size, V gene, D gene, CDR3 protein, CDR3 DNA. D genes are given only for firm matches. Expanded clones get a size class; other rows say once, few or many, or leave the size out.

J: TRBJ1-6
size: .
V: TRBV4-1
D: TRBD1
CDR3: CASSQGDRWAAPLHF
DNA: TGCGCCAGCAGCCAAGGGGACAGGTGGGCAGCGCCCCTCCACTTT

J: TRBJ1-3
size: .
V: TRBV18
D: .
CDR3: CASSPPGPAGNTIYF
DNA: TGTGCCAGCTCACCACCGGGGCCAGCTGGAAACACCATATATTTT

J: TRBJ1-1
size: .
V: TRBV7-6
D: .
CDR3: CASSTGGTEAFF
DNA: TGTGCCAGCAGCACTGGAGGAACTGAAGCTTTCTTT

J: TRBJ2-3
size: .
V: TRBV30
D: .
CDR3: CAWKTQGADTQYF
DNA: TGTGCCTGGAAAACCCAGGGCGCTGATACGCAGTATTTT

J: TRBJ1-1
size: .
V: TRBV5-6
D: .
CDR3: CASRPQVLNTEAFF
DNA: TGTGCCAGCAGACCACAGGTTTTGAACACTGAAGCTTTCTTT

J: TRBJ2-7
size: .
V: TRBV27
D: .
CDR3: CASSLKSYTPLLEQYF
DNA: TGTGCCAGCAGTTTAAAATCTTACACCCCTCTCCTCGAGCAGTACTTC

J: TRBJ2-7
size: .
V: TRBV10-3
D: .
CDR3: CAISVRPDSSYEQYF
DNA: TGTGCCATCAGTGTTCGGCCAGACAGCTCCTACGAGCAGTACTTC

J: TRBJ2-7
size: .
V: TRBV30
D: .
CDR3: CAWRWSQGGGEQYF
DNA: TGTGCCTGGAGATGGTCCCAGGGGGGTGGCGAGCAGTACTTC

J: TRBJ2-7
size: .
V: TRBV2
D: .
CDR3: CASSESLAGWYEQYF
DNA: TGTGCCAGCAGCGAGTCACTAGCTGGTTGGTACGAGCAGTACTTC

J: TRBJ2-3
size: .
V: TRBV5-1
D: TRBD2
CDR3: CASSLMAGGTDTQYF
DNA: TGCGCCAGCAGCTTGATGGCGGGAGGCACAGATACGCAGTATTTT

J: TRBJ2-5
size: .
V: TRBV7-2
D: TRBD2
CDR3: CASSTTGTSYQETQYF
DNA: TGTGCCAGCAGCACTACCGGGACTAGCTACCAAGAGACCCAGTACTTC

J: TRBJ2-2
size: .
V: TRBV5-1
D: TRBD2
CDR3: CASSFSGTGTGELFF
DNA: TGCGCCAGCAGCTTTAGCGGGACGGGCACCGGGGAGCTGTTTTTT

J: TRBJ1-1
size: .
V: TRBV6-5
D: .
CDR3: CASSYSSDAGTEAFF
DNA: TGTGCCAGCAGTTACTCGTCGGACGCGGGCACTGAAGCTTTCTTT

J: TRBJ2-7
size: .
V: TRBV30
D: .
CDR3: CAWAGVYAVQYF
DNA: TGTGCCTGGGCCGGGGTCTATGCCGTGCAGTACTTC

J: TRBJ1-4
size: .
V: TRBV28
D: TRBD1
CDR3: CASSHGQGGEKLFF
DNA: TGTGCCAGCAGTCACGGACAGGGGGGGGAAAAACTGTTTTTT

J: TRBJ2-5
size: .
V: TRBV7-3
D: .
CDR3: CASSRWAGETQYF
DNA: TGTGCCAGCAGCCGATGGGCAGGAGAGACCCAGTACTTC

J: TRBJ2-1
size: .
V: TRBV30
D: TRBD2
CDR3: CAYGLAGGRGNEQFF
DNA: TGTGCCTACGGACTAGCGGGAGGGCGGGGCAATGAGCAGTTCTTC

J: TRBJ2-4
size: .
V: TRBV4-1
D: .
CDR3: CASSQDSRGGLAKNIQYF
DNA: TGCGCCAGCAGCCAAGATTCTCGAGGAGGCCTAGCCAAAAACATTCAGTACTTC

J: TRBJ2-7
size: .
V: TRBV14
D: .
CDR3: CASSQGIGTEQYF
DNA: TGTGCCAGCAGCCAAGGGATAGGGACAGAGCAGTACTTC

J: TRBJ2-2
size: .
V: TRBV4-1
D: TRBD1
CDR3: CASSRGIQGATNTGELFF
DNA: TGCGCCAGCAGCAGGGGGATCCAGGGGGCTACGAACACCGGGGAGCTGTTTTTT

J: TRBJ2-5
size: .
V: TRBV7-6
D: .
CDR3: CASSPAQEIWETQYF
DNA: TGTGCCAGCAGCCCGGCCCAGGAAATATGGGAGACCCAGTACTTC

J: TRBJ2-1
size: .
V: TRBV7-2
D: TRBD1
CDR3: CASSSGTGPEKQFF
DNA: TGTGCCAGCAGCTCCGGGACAGGGCCGGAGAAGCAGTTCTTC

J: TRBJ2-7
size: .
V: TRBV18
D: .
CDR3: CASSPPTGEQYF
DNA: TGTGCCAGCTCACCACCGACGGGTGAGCAGTACTTC

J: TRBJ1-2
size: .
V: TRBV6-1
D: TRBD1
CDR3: CASSPKDRNYGYTF
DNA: TGTGCCAGCAGTCCAAAGGACAGGAACTATGGCTACACCTTC

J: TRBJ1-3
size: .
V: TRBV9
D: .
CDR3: CASSLADFSGNTIYF
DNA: TGTGCCAGCAGCCTGGCAGACTTCTCTGGAAACACCATATATTTT

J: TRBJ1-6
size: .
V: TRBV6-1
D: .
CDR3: CASSEEGGAVPLHF
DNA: TGTGCCAGCAGTGAAGAAGGTGGGGCCGTCCCCCTCCACTTT

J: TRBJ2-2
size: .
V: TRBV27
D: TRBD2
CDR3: CASSLQILAGGTGELFF
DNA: TGTGCCAGCAGTTTACAAATACTAGCGGGAGGCACCGGGGAGCTGTTTTTT

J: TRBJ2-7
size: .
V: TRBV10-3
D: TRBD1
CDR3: CAIRATGTAYEQYF
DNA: TGTGCCATCAGGGCCACCGGGACAGCATACGAGCAGTACTTC

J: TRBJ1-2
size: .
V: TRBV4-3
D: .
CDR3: CASSQDRTANYGYTF
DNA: TGCGCCAGCAGCCAAGATCGAACAGCTAACTATGGCTACACCTTC

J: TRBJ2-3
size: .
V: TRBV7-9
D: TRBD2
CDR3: CASSLRGGSGSSTDTQYF
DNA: TGTGCCAGCAGCTTACGGGGGGGAAGCGGGTCTAGCACAGATACGCAGTATTTT

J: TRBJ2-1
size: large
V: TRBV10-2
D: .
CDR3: CASSGRDRSYNEQFF
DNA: TGCGCCAGCAGTGGGAGGGATAGGTCCTACAATGAGCAGTTCTTC

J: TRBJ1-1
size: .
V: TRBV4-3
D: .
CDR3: CASSPWTVNTEAFF
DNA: TGCGCCAGCAGCCCATGGACAGTGAACACTGAAGCTTTCTTT

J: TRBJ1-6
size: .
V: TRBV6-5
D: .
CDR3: CASTLGGNSPLHF
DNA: TGTGCCAGCACCTTAGGGGGAAATTCACCCCTCCACTTT

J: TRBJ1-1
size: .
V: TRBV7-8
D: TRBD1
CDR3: CASSLQGVNTEAFF
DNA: TGTGCCAGCAGCTTACAGGGGGTGAACACTGAAGCTTTCTTT

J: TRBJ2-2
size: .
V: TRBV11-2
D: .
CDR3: CASSPTSNTGELFF
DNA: TGTGCCAGCAGCCCGACTTCGAACACCGGGGAGCTGTTTTTT

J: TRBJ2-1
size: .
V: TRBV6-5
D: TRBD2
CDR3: CASRRESPNEQFF
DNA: TGTGCCAGCCGGCGGGAGTCCCCCAATGAGCAGTTCTTC

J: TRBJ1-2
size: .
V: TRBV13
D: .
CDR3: CASSLDRNYGYTF
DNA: TGTGCCAGCAGCTTGGACAGAAACTATGGCTACACCTTC

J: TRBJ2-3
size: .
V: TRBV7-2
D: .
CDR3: CASSLGVGLNTDTQYF
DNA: TGTGCCAGCAGCTTAGGCGTAGGACTAAACACAGATACGCAGTATTTT

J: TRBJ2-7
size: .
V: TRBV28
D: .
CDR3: CASSLGGRSGVEQYF
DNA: TGTGCCAGCAGTTTGGGAGGCCGAAGTGGGGTCGAGCAGTACTTC

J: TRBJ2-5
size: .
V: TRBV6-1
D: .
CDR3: CASPPGDAIRETQYF
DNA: TGTGCCAGCCCGCCGGGGGACGCTATTCGAGAGACCCAGTACTTC

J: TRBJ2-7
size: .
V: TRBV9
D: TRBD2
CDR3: CASSVGLAGPYEQYF
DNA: TGTGCCAGCAGCGTGGGACTAGCGGGCCCCTACGAGCAGTACTTC

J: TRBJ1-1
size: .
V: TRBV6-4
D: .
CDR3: CASSESLERAEAFF
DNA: TGTGCCAGCAGTGAATCCCTCGAGCGGGCTGAAGCTTTCTTT

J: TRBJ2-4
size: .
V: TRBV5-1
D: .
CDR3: CASSPPVGGQENIQYF
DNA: TGCGCCAGCAGCCCCCCCGTCGGGGGGCAGGAAAACATTCAGTACTTC

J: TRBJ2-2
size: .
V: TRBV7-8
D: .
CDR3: CASSLVGSLAAGELFF
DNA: TGTGCCAGCAGCTTAGTGGGGTCTCTAGCTGCCGGGGAGCTGTTTTTT

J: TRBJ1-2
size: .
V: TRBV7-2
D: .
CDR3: CASSLTPRQSYNYGYTF
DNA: TGTGCCAGCAGCTTAACCCCCAGACAGTCGTATAACTATGGCTACACCTTC

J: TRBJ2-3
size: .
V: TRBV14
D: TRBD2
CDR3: CASSARLAVLGDTQYF
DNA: TGTGCCAGCAGCGCCCGACTAGCGGTCCTTGGAGATACGCAGTATTTT

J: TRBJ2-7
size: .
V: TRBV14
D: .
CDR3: CASSQQTGNEQYF
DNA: TGTGCCAGCAGCCAGCAAACAGGGAACGAGCAGTACTTC

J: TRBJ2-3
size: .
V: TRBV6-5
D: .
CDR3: CASSNGDTQYF
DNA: TGTGCCAGCAGTAACGGTGATACGCAGTATTTT

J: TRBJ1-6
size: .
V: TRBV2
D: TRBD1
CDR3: CASANARGDSPLHF
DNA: TGTGCCAGCGCTAACGCCAGGGGGGATTCACCCCTCCACTTT

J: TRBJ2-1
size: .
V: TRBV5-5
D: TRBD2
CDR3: CASSLVELAPYNEQFF
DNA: TGTGCCAGCAGCTTGGTCGAACTAGCGCCCTACAATGAGCAGTTCTTC

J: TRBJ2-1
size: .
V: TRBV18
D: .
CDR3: CASSPNGQFQDEQFF
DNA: TGTGCCAGCTCACCCAATGGCCAATTTCAGGATGAGCAGTTCTTC

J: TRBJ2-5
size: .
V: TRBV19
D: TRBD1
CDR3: CASSPGQAKYF
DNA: TGTGCCAGTAGTCCAGGACAGGCAAAGTACTTC

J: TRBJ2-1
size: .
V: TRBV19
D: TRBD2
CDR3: CASSVSAGGPLSEQFF
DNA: TGTGCCAGTAGTGTCTCAGCGGGAGGGCCGCTCAGTGAGCAGTTCTTC

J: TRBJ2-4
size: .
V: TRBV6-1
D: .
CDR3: CASSEYPSRNIQYF
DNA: TGTGCCAGCAGTGAATATCCGTCGCGGAACATTCAGTACTTC

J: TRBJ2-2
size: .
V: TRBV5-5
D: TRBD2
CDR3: CASSAGLAGGLAGELFF
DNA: TGTGCCAGCAGCGCCGGACTAGCGGGAGGGCTGGCCGGGGAGCTGTTTTTT

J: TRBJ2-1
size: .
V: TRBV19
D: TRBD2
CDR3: CASSILSGMGNEQFF
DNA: TGTGCCAGTAGCATCCTTAGCGGGATGGGCAATGAGCAGTTCTTC